This T cell receptor beta chain derives from a study of blood T cell repertoires in COVID-19 (TCRdb year 2020). In terms of the full investigation: Samples from collaborators originated in the United States, Italy and Spain and spanned both the acute and convalescent phases of COVID-19. The prospective study material was composed of cDNA or gDNA derived from T cells, B-cell-depleted T cells, or PBMCs. Samples came from the ongoing ImmuneRACE study (first 160 participants) plus 1,254 subjects from 6 global collaborators. The repertoires were made available in a free public database intended to serve as a resource for research on the immune response to SARS-CoV-2. The dataset comprised deeply sampled blood TCRbeta repertoires from subjects exposed to, actively infected with, or recovered from COVID-19. Where available, HLA class I and class II types were taken from metadata supplied by the sample provider and were not determined by assay-based typing. Sample metadata almost always included a de-identified subject ID, COVID-19 status, age in years and sex. Paper-wide results and their limitations: The amount of clinical and demographic metadata varied by source and participant and was provided uncurated.

TCRbeta CDR3 regions were amplified from genomic DNA using the immunoSEQ Assay, a bias-controlled multiplex PCR. The study's processing was this. Within the assay, amplification of reference gene primers was used to estimate how many nucleated cells each sample contained. To quantify the absolute abundance of each unique TCRbeta CDR3 rearrangement, sequence reads were collapsed and filtered. For each sample, productive Simpson clonality was calculated by taking the square root of Simpson's diversity index across productive rearrangements. Here the immuneACCESS table is served through TCRdb, limited to in-frame sequences with V and J called. Missing clones are a known gap in these copies; in checked studies unresolved V genes cover under half, and the rest lacks a known reason. The V and J calls and the clone size are those of that table, but D and trimming were determined from the DNA. This sample has 130,000 or so clones in its table, and roughly nine tenths of those were observed once. The ten most abundant clones make up 11% of the sample.

Unmatched junction bases come to 3, with V trimmed by 3 bases and J by 7 bases. CDR1 SEHNR and CDR2 FQNEAQ were looked up in the germline V gene (reference sequence). The CDR3 covers 14 residues, taking in both the cysteine and the phenylalanine. Only CDR3 DNA remains: 42 bases, in frame from the first base. Worth noting for this clone: Which antigen it targets is not known. No base-level quality is on record; no much larger clone is a single base apart.

One collaborating source in Seattle enrolled patients during active infection and followed them longitudinally through the course of disease. Whole blood was collected in K2EDTA tubes by collaborating institutions according to the institutions' own protocols. For TCRbeta analysis, collaborator samples were shipped as frozen whole blood, as isolated PBMCs, or as DNA extracted from either sample type. Sequences were obtained from peripheral blood. The clonotype comes from a woman between 65 and 79 years old with COVID-19, enrolled during active disease. The rearranged chain carries TRBV7-9 and TRBJ1-4; 9 central nucleotides agree with TRBD1. The CDR3 here reads CASSLGTGFEKLFF. In nucleotide form, the sequence is TGTGCCAGCAGCTTGGGGACAGGGTTTGAAAAACTGTTTTTT. The reference TRBV7-9 and TRBJ1-4 proteins fill in what lies around the CDR3, so the full variable domain reads DTGVSQNPRHKITKRGQNVTFRCDPISEHNRLYWYRQTLGQGPEFLTYFQNEAQLEKSRLLSDRFSAERPKGSFSTLEIQRTEQGDSAMYLCASSLGTGFEKLFFGSGTQLSVL.